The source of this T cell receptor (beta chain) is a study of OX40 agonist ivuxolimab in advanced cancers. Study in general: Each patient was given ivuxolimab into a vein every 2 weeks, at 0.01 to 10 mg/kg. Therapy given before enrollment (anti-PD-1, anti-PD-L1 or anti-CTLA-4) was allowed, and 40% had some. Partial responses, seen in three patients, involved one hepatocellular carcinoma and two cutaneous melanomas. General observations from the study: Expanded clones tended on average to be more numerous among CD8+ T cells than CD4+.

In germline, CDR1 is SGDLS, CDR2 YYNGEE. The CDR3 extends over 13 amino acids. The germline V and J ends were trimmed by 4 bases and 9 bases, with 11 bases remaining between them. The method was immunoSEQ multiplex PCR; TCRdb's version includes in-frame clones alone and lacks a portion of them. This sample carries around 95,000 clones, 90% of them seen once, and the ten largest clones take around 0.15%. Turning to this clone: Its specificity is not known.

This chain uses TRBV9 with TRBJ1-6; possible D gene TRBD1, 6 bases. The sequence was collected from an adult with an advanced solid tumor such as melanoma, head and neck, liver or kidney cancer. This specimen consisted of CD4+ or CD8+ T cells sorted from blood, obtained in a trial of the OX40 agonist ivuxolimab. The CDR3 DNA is TGTGCCAGCAGCAGGGGGGAGGGTTCACCCCTCCACTTT. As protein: CASSRGEGSPLHF.